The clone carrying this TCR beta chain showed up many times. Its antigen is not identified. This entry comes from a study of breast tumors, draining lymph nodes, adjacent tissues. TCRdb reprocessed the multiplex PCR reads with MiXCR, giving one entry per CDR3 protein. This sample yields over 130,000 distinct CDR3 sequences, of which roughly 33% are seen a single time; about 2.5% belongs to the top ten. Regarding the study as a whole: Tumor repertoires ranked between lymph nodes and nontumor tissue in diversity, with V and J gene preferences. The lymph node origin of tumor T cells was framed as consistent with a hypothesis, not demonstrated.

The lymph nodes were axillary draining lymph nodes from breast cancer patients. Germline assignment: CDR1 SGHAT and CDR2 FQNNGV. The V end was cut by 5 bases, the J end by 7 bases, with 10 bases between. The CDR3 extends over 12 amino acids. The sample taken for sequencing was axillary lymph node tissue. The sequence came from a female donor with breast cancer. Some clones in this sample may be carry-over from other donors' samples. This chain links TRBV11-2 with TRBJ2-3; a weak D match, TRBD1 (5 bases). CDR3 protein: CASSDSANTQYF. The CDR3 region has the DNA TGTGCCAGCAGCGACAGCGCAAATACGCAGTATTTT.